This T cell receptor beta chain was captured in a study of cytomegalovirus exposure and HLA in healthy donors. At the level of the study: Clustering assigned over 70% of the roughly 430 genotyped donors to the Caucasian-associated ancestry cluster.

The PCR ran on 60 Vbeta and 13 Jbeta primers. Measured with immunoSEQ multiplex PCR; TCRdb has only the in-frame clones, and not every one. Of roughly 130,000 clones in the sample, roughly 77% were seen once. Concerning this clone itself: What it binds is unknown.

The CDR3 is made up of 15 amino acids. Germline-derived CDR1 and CDR2 are SGHTS and YDEGEE. The trim removed 0 bases at V and 4 bases at J, leaving 4 bases unmatched. Whole-study findings and limits: Immune exposure was documented only through CMV serostatus. About 87% or about 30% of the time was how often most TCR beta V segments were productive, according to an earlier analysis.

The sequence derives from a woman aged 40-49 years in good health and CMV-seropositive. This chain links TRBV5-8 with TRBJ2-5, with 9 bases fitting TRBD2. Sequenced: PBMCs. The CDR3 DNA sequence: TGTGCCAGCAGCTTGGGGCTTAGCGGGGGAGAGACCCAGTACTTC. As protein: CASSLGLSGGETQYF.